This T cell receptor (beta chain) came from a study of OX40 agonist ivuxolimab in advanced cancers. Whole-study results and caveats: Averaging showed that CD8+ T cells had more expanded clones than CD4+ did.

V lost 0 bases and J 0 bases, leaving 6 bases between the germline ends. CDR3 length: 15 residues. CDR1 is SGHNT, CDR2 YYREEE, per germline (reference sequence). This clone has just a few counts. Its matching antigen is unknown. Clones were read by immunoSEQ multiplex PCR, and TCRdb kept only the in-frame ones, dropping some. This sample has approximately 76,000 clones, with around nine tenths found just once. The starting material was CD4+ or CD8+ T cells sorted from blood, obtained in a trial of the OX40 agonist ivuxolimab. V is TRBV5-4 and J is TRBJ1-4; no clear D gene. The origin of this receptor is an adult with an advanced solid tumor such as melanoma, head and neck, liver or kidney cancer. CDR3 bases: TGTGCCAGCAGCTTGGGAGGCTCAACTAATGAAAAACTGTTTTTT. Protein sequence: CASSLGGSTNEKLFF. The variable domain in full, completed from reference TRBV5-4 and TRBJ1-4, reads ETGVTQSPTHLIKTRGQQVTLRCSSQSGHNTVSWYQQALGQGPQFIFQYYREEENGRGNFPPRFSGLQFPNYSSELNVNALELDDSALYLCASSLGGSTNEKLFFGSGTQLSVL.